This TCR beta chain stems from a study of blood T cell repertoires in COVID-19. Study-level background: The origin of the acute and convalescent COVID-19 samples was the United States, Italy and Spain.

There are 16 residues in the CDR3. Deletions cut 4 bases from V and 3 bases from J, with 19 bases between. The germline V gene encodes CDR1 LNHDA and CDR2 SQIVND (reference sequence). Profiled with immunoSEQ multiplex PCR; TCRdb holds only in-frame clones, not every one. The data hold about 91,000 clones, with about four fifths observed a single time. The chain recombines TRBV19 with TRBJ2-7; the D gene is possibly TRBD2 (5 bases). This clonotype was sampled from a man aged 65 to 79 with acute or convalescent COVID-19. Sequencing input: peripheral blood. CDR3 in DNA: TGTGCCAGTAGTAAGCAGGACGGATCACGGGGCTACGAGCAGTACTTC. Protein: CASSKQDGSRGYEQYF.